The next 13 T cell receptor beta chains were all read from a single sample in a study of OX40 agonist ivuxolimab in advanced cancers. Only in-frame clones appear in the TCRdb table, and some are missing; sequencing was by immunoSEQ multiplex PCR. This table has roughly 110,000 clones, 90% appearing once. Sequenced here: CD4+ or CD8+ T cells sorted from blood, sampled in a trial of the OX40 agonist ivuxolimab. Every receptor here comes from an adult with an advanced solid tumor such as melanoma, head and neck, liver or kidney cancer.

Only one count was recorded for this clone. The rearrangement uses TRBV6-6 and TRBJ2-3; D gene uncertain. The germline V gene encodes CDR1 MNHNY and CDR2 SVGAGI (reference sequence). The CDR3 spans 11 residues. V lost 6 bases to trimming and J lost 6 bases, with 7 bases between them. CDR3 amino acids: CASSPEDTQYF. DNA for the CDR3: TGTGCCAGCAGCCCCGAGGATACGCAGTATTTT.

The J gene is TRBJ1-6, the V gene TRBV6-5; unclear D gene. The CDR3 is made up of 14 amino acids. The germline V gene has CDR1 MNHEY and CDR2 SVGAGI. The CDR3 protein is CASGLGGPNSPLHF. CDR3 in DNA: TGTGCGAGCGGACTTGGTGGGCCGAATTCACCCCTCCACTTT.

The chain links TRBV19 to TRBJ2-5, with a tentative D call TRBD1 (5 bases). V shed 6 bases and J shed 5 bases, with 13 bases lying between them. The CDR3 totals 13 residues. The germline gives CDR1 LNHDA, CDR2 SQIVND (reference sequence). The CDR3 sequence: CASSNQQAETQYF. The CDR3 bases are TGTGCCAGTAGCAATCAACAGGCGGAGACCCAGTACTTC.

This sequence joins TRBV5-1 and TRBJ1-2, with 9 bases matching TRBD1. The CDR3 extends over 15 amino acids. The V gene end was trimmed by 0 bases and the J gene end by 6 bases; junction bases not matched to a gene: 6. CDR1 is SGHRS and CDR2 is YFSETQ in the germline V gene. The CDR3 DNA reads as TGCGCCAGCAGCTTGGCGGGACAGGGTTCCGATGGCTACACCTTC. Encoded protein: CASSLAGQGSDGYTF.

CDR3: CASRQATGSNQPQHF. The CDR3 DNA follows: TGTGCCAGCAGACAAGCGACAGGGTCAAATCAGCCCCAGCATTTT. The chain is built from TRBV6-5 and TRBJ1-5, with TRBD1 matching 7 bases. The CDR3 has 15 amino acids. J gave up 4 bases and V 6 bases, and 9 bases lay outside the gene matches. The germline V gene has CDR1 MNHEY and CDR2 SVGAGI.

V gene TRBV6-5 combines with J gene TRBJ1-5; 8 nucleotides match TRBD1. V was clipped by 6 bases and J by 7 bases; unmatched bases: 5. The CDR3 has 13 amino acids. Germline V gives CDR1 MNHEY, CDR2 SVGAGI. The CDR3 protein is CASSKTGVQPQHF. The DNA of the CDR3 is TGTGCCAGCAGCAAGACAGGGGTCCAGCCCCAGCATTTT.

The rearrangement uses TRBV7-6 and TRBJ2-3; D may be TRBD1 (6 bases). The CDR3 runs 16 residues. V lost 1 base and J lost 2, with 13 bases in between. The germline V gene has CDR1 SGHVS and CDR2 FNYEAQ. In DNA, the CDR3 is TGTGCCAGCAGCTTAGTAGGACGGACAGCCACAGATACGCAGTATTTT. Its protein product is CASSLVGRTATDTQYF.

The gene calls are TRBV18 and TRBJ1-1; D gene uncertain. CDR3 length: 16 residues. V was pared by 1 base and J by 1 base, with 13 bases between. Germline V gene sequence: CDR1 KGHSH, CDR2 LQKENI. In DNA form, the CDR3 reads TGTGCCAGCTCACCACAGTTTGGGGTTCCGAACACTGAAGCTTTCTTT. Translating it yields CASSPQFGVPNTEAFF.

Only a few counts were recorded for this clone. The rearrangement uses TRBV7-6 and TRBJ1-1, with D perhaps matching TRBD1 (5 bases). Germline CDR1 and CDR2: SGHVS and FNYEAQ. The V and J ends lost 3 bases and 2 bases respectively, with 10 bases between them. The CDR3 is 14 amino acids. CDR3 nucleotides: TGTGCCAGCAGCTTTTTGACAGTTAACACTGAAGCTTTCTTT. Amino acid sequence: CASSFLTVNTEAFF.

The CDR3 is CASDKGATNEKLFF. CDR3 nucleotide sequence: TGCGCCAGCGACAAGGGCGCAACTAATGAAAAACTGTTTTTT. The V and J genes are TRBV10-1 and TRBJ1-4; D call uncertain. Trimming took off 8 bases at V and 0 bases at J, with 10 bases between the two ends. Germline loops: CDR1 WNHNN, CDR2 SYGVQD (reference sequence). The CDR3 is 14 residues long.

V is TRBV28 and J is TRBJ2-5, with D possibly matching TRBD2 (5 bases). Trimming stripped 7 bases from V and 1 base from J, with 7 bases between. The germline V gene encodes CDR1 MDHEN and CDR2 SYDVKM. The length of the CDR3 is 12 residues. The CDR3 protein is CASNGGQETQYF. CDR3 DNA sequence: TGTGCCAGCAATGGAGGCCAAGAGACCCAGTACTTC.

This chain joins TRBV4-2 and TRBJ2-1; 8 bases match TRBD2. The CDR3 runs to 17 residues. From germline, CDR1 is LGHNA and CDR2 YNFKEQ. V shed 0 bases, J shed 9 bases, and the junction held 13 bases outside the gene matches. CDR3 residues: CASSQERAGGRISEQFF. CDR3 bases: TGTGCCAGCAGCCAAGAAAGGGCGGGGGGACGTATCAGTGAGCAGTTCTTC.

The chain uses TRBV23-1 and TRBJ1-5, with D unclear. TRBV23-1 is noted as an ORF with a role that remains uncertain. This CDR3 is 12 amino acids long. V lost 3 bases, J lost 7 bases, and 7 bases lay in between. The CDR3 sequence is CASSHIWQPQHF. The CDR3 nucleotides read TGCGCCAGCAGTCATATTTGGCAGCCCCAGCATTTT.